This T cell receptor (beta chain) was obtained from a study of cytomegalovirus exposure and HLA in healthy donors. Across the study: Unique TCRs numbering some 93 million, obtained from HLA-typed donors, made up an early data release.

Of note for this clone: Its matching antigen is unknown.

Notes on the study in general: The study designated 150 to 200 TCR beta chains cytomegalovirus-associated.

The PCR had 60 Vbeta and 13 Jbeta primers. Sequencing used immunoSEQ multiplex PCR; TCRdb keeps in-frame clones, though not all of them. The table includes about 42,000 clones, roughly half detected once. Germline values: CDR1 SGHTA, CDR2 FQGTGA. This CDR3 is built from 18 residues. Trimming cost V 5 bases and J 6 bases; bases outside gene matches: 17. The specimen sequenced was PBMCs. This rearrangement joins TRBV7-3 to TRBJ2-3, with TRBD2 identical over 10 bases. The origin of this receptor is a human donor in good health. CDR3 amino acids: CASSPDPISGGATDTQYF. DNA for the CDR3: TGTGCCAGCAGCCCAGACCCGATCAGCGGGGGGGCGACGGATACGCAGTATTTT.